This T cell receptor (beta chain) was identified during a study of regulatory T cells in long-lasting Graves disease (TCRdb year 2021). For context, the study as a whole: Newly diagnosed Graves' disease patients had taken antithyroid drugs for less than 3 months. This study used TCR sequencing and RNA sequencing of peripheral blood to compare persistent Graves' disease patients against newly diagnosed Graves' disease patients. The study was conducted in China and was registered as a clinical trial. A total of approximately 35 samples underwent TCR sequencing: roughly 13 from persistent and around 20 from newly diagnosed Graves' disease patients.

Libraries were made using multiplex PCR. Reads for this sample came from an Illumina HiSeq 4000. To build TCR beta libraries, CDR3 regions were amplified by Arm-PCR using iRepertoire HTBI primers. Before sequencing, the PCR products underwent gel purification. Per the source publication's procedure: Gene usage analysis of CDR3 amino acid clonotypes used the roughly 60 TRBV and more than 13 TRBJ segments found across samples. Filtered high-quality paired reads were merged into contigs using COPE and FqMerger. BLAST was used to align contigs to the IMGT TRBV, TRBD and TRBJ reference genes, and CDR3 was defined following IMGT. Any clonotype with a frequency above 0.1% was classified as a highly expanded clone. Shannon entropy was used to measure repertoire diversity, and the Gini coefficient was used to measure V-J evenness. A clonotype was considered public if more than one individual shared it. TCRdb reworked the public reads: Q25 trimming with fastp, MiXCR clone assembly, productive beta chains retained. CDR3 protein sequences are deduplicated, and each keeps its most common genes and DNA. These V and J calls derive from TCRdb rather than the authors' analysis. Recorded for this sample are around 420,000 distinct CDR3 sequences; about 15% of them occurred a single time. Approximately 7.8% of the sample goes to the ten largest clones.

This clonotype occurred many times. Its antigen is currently not known. The sample holds no much larger clone one base away, and base qualities are not on file. The time point label corresponds to: newly diagnosed GD, antithyroid drugs for less than 3 months. For both TCR sequencing and RNA sequencing, RNA was extracted from PBMCs in TRIzol. The diagnosis of Graves' disease was made according to American Thyroid Association guidelines. Patients were recruited from an endocrinology department in Xi'an, China. Each patient gave 8.5 to 9.5 milliliters of peripheral blood, collected in an EDTA anticoagulant tube. Ficoll Paque Plus density gradient separation was used to isolate PBMCs, and no further T cell sorting was performed. RNA quality was checked with an Agilent 2100 Bioanalyzer and agarose gel, and concentration with a NanoDrop 2000. Paper-wide results and their limitations: Only the TCR beta chain was sequenced and analyzed. Lower TCR Shannon entropy and fewer highly expanded clones were observed in persistent Graves' disease patients than in newly diagnosed patients, which suggested clonal expansion. A larger number of public clonotypes was shared among persistent patients (more than 2,500) than among newly diagnosed patients (roughly 970). Peripheral blood alone was examined, since thyroid tissue, which constituted the primary lesion, could not be accessed. As a limitation, the authors acknowledged that the small sample size may reduce accuracy.

This sample also belongs to another study, concerning T cells in Graves' hyperthyroidism and ophthalmopathy. The other study reports the following: Stable Graves' hyperthyroidism was defined as no progression to ophthalmopathy during 18 months of follow-up. Hyperthyroidism patients were newly diagnosed, with disease duration under 2 months, and aged 18 to 65 years. Any patient with an uncontrolled infection, another autoimmune disease, pregnancy or lactation was excluded. Diagnoses relied on clinical symptoms, serum thyroxine and TRAb, thyroid ultrasound and orbital computed tomography. The first round of RT-PCR for the TCR CDR3 was performed with the HTBI primer set and the Qiagen OneStep RT-PCR kit. Most expanded thyroid clonotypes (frequency above 0.001) were also detected in blood, a finding suggesting that blood repertoires may reflect thyroid immune responses. In cross-validation, a model built on a 13 V-J signature told ophthalmopathy apart from stable hyperthyroidism with approximately 91% sensitivity and roughly 81% specificity, and in testing the same model reached 80%/75%. In validation, the model predicted progression to ophthalmopathy with approximately 70% sensitivity and approximately 72% specificity, a median of around six months before onset. To identify distinguishing TCR V-J signatures, a discovery cohort of 100 or so patients was used, comprising 40 to 45 with Graves' ophthalmopathy and around 60 with stable Graves' hyperthyroidism. Prospective prediction of ophthalmopathy was tested in an independent validation cohort of approximately 18 hyperthyroidism patients and 15 to 17 patients who later progressed to ophthalmopathy. The approximately 100 discovery patients were divided at random into training and test sets in a 7:3 ratio. In about 6 Graves' hyperthyroidism patients, the study also compared T-cell repertoires from thyroid tissue with T-cell repertoires from blood. After sampling, hyperthyroidism patients received methimazole starting at 30 mg daily, and ophthalmopathy patients received high-dose intravenous methylprednisolone. A second multiplex PCR round built the libraries, followed by size selection and purification. Sequencing of the libraries was done on an Illumina HiSeq2000 using paired-end 100 bp reads. Raw data were processed with SOAPnuke, discarding reads with adapters, uncalled bases, mean Phred below 15, or no exact constant-primer or identifier match. COPE v1.2.5 was used to merge the high-quality paired reads, and each unique nucleotide sequence was defined as a clonotype. Clonotypes were aligned to IMGT TRBV, TRBD and TRBJ reference segments using MiTCR v1.1. The analysis was restricted to V-J combinations with a frequency above 0.0001, which together covered about 99% of the repertoires. A TCS score was defined as the ratio of F50 (clonal expansion) to E x V (chaos), with BLOSUM62-based TCRdist applied between CDR3 peptides within each V-J. Welch's t-statistics and random forest reduced fewer than 600 V-J features to roughly 13, which were used in a naive Bayes classifier (R e1071). Sample size was not statistically predetermined, and blinding of investigators to group allocation was not performed. TCR Vbeta CDR3 sequencing of roughly 140 peripheral blood samples (43 ophthalmopathy, approximately 80 hyperthyroidism and roughly 17 progressor patients) is reported in the paper.

The clonotype was recovered from a woman in her thirties or forties with Graves disease. Donor details come from another sample of the same person, matched by shared clones. Sequenced here: peripheral blood mononuclear cells (PBMCs), sampled at new diagnosis, from a patient treated with antithyroid drugs.

The DNA reads TGTGCCAGCAGCGTAGGAAGCGGGTCTTACGAGCAGTACTTC. Translated, this is CASSVGSGSYEQYF. The rearranged chain carries TRBV9 and TRBJ2-7, with a tentative D gene TRBD2 over 6 matching bases. V is clipped by 0 bases and J by 4 bases, and the sequence between their germline boundaries is 11 bases long. As encoded in the germline V gene, CDR1 is SGDLS while CDR2 is YYNGEE. The CDR3 covers 14 residues, taking in both the cysteine and the phenylalanine. Only the CDR3 part of the read is kept: 42 bases, read in frame from the first base.